A single sample is the source of the 9 T cell receptor beta chains below, sequenced in a study of blood T cells in healthy people across ages. A sample-barcoded 5' primer and a J-beta primer mix were used in a second PCR of roughly 6 to 12 cycles. MiXCR was run by TCRdb on the 5' RACE reads, yielding one entry per CDR3 protein. The repertoire holds about 1.4 million distinct CDR3 sequences, with approximately 59% as singletons. Sequencing was carried out using blood. These receptors were collected from a man aged 18-30 years in good health.

This chain links TRBV4-2 with TRBJ2-1; TRBD1 might be the D (6 bases). The CDR3 runs to 14 residues. Per the germline V gene, CDR1 is LGHNA and CDR2 is YNFKEQ. Trimming shortened V by 2 bases and J by 6 bases, and 11 bases separated the two germline ends. In DNA form, the CDR3 reads TGTGCCAGCAGCCAACCGCGAGGGGGCAATGAGCAGTTCTTC. Translated, it gives CASSQPRGGNEQFF.

This chain links TRBV5-6 with TRBJ2-3, with D perhaps matching TRBD1 (6 bases). Germline loops: CDR1 SGHDT, CDR2 YYEEEE. This CDR3 has 16 amino acids. The V and J ends lost 5 bases and 2 bases respectively, with 18 bases between them. The CDR3 is CASRALGQRYTDTQYF. Here the CDR3 DNA reads TGTGCCAGCAGAGCCCTAGGACAGAGGTACACAGATACGCAGTATTTT.

This clonotype was counted only a few times. The chain has TRBV20-1 and TRBJ2-1, with 10 bases fitting TRBD2. V lost 1 base to trimming and J lost 7 bases; unmatched junction nucleotides: 4. The length of the CDR3 is 14 residues. CDR1 is DFQATT, CDR2 SNEGSKA, per germline (reference sequence). CDR3 bases: TGCAGTGCTAGAGTCCCTAGCGGGAGTAATGAGCAGTTCTTC. Translated, it gives CSARVPSGSNEQFF.

The rearrangement uses TRBV6-2 or TRBV6-3 and TRBJ1-6, with D possibly TRBD1 on 6 matching bases. V dropped 8 bases and J dropped 7 bases, with 15 bases sitting between them. The length of the CDR3 is 14 residues. In germline, CDR1 is MNHEY, CDR2 SVGEGT. In nucleotides, the CDR3 is TGTGCCAGCCGGGAAGGGGGTTCCAATTCACCCCTCCACTTT. This gives the protein CASREGGSNSPLHF.

V gene TRBV6-5 combines with J gene TRBJ2-5; 9 bases are shared with TRBD2. The J call may be wrong; the DNA end is better matched by TRBJ2-7. The germline gives CDR1 MNHEY, CDR2 SVGAGI. CDR3 length equals 13 residues. The CDR3 DNA reads as TGTGCCAGCAGGACTAGCGGATACTACGAGCAGTACTTC. Protein: CASRTSGYYEQYF.

This chain's CDR3 is CASYDTYTEAFF. CDR3 sequence (DNA): TGCGCCAGCTACGACACTTACACTGAAGCTTTCTTT. The genes are TRBV5-1 and TRBJ1-1; D unresolved. Between the trimmed V and J ends, which lost 7 bases and 3 bases, there was a span of 10 bases. The CDR3 runs to 12 residues. Per germline, CDR1 SGHRS and CDR2 YFSETQ.

The rearrangement uses TRBV29-1 and TRBJ2-3, with D possibly matching TRBD1 (6 bases). V lost 6 bases and J 5 bases, leaving 12 bases between the germline ends. This CDR3 is built from 12 residues. Germline loops: CDR1 SQVTM, CDR2 ANQGSEA. CDR3 amino acids: CSVGAPEDTQYF. The CDR3 bases are TGCAGCGTGGGGGCCCCGGAAGATACGCAGTATTTT.

This clonotype has only a few counts. This sequence joins TRBV27 and TRBJ2-1, with a weak D call TRBD2 (6 bases). This CDR3 is 14 amino acids long. V lost 6 bases, J lost 4 bases, and 13 bases lay in between. Germline V gene sequence: CDR1 MNHEY, CDR2 SMNVEV (reference sequence). CDR3: CASSISGRYNEQFF. CDR3 DNA sequence: TGTGCCAGCAGCATTAGCGGACGATACAATGAGCAGTTCTTC.

This clonotype was counted a single time. The genes are TRBV12-3 or TRBV12-4 and TRBJ2-1, with TRBD1 matching over 10 bases. V shed 9 bases, J shed 8 bases, and the junction held 10 bases outside the gene matches. This CDR3 has 14 amino acids. The DNA for the CDR3 is TGTGCCAGTAGTACCGGGACAGGGGTGGATGAGCAGTTCTTC. Protein: CASSTGTGVDEQFF.